This T cell receptor (beta chain) is from a study of technical replicates of blood from a handful of donors. Only in-frame clones appear in the TCRdb table, and some are missing; sequencing was by immunoSEQ multiplex PCR. The sample carries more than 65,000 clones, approximately 93% recorded once. Germline V gene sequence: CDR1 SGHTA, CDR2 FQGNSA. The CDR3 length is 11 residues. Trimming took off 9 bases at V and 7 bases at J, with 12 bases between the two ends. Source material: T cells isolated from PBMCs. The receptor comes from a human donor in good health. The chain employs TRBV7-2 and TRBJ1-2; D possibly corresponds to TRBD1 (5 bases). The CDR3 DNA sequence: TGTGCCAGTGCTCAGGGACTTGGCTACACCTTC. The encoded protein is CASAQGLGYTF.